Ten or more counts support the clone carrying this TCR beta chain. The sample originates from a study of molecular identifiers for immune sequencing clone quantification. Trimming shortened V by 5 bases and J by 3 bases, and 10 bases separated the two germline ends. This CDR3 is built from 13 residues. Germline CDR1 and CDR2: MDHEN and SYDVKM. TCRdb re-analysed the PCR reads in MiXCR, keeping a single row per CDR3 protein. The sample includes about 320,000 distinct CDR3 sequences, about 21% of them seen just once. This chain connects TRBV28 to TRBJ2-5; D perhaps matches TRBD2 (6 bases). This receptor was taken from a human donor in good health. Some libraries in this study had Jurkat cell RNA spiked in. The specimen sequenced was naive CD8+ T cells from blood, with Jurkat cell RNA spiked in. As for subset: FACS-sorted CD8+CD4-CCR7+CD45RA+ naive T cells. CDR3 coding DNA: TGTGCCAGCAGTGGGACTGAAAAAGAGACCCAGTACTTC. Translation gives CASSGTEKETQYF.